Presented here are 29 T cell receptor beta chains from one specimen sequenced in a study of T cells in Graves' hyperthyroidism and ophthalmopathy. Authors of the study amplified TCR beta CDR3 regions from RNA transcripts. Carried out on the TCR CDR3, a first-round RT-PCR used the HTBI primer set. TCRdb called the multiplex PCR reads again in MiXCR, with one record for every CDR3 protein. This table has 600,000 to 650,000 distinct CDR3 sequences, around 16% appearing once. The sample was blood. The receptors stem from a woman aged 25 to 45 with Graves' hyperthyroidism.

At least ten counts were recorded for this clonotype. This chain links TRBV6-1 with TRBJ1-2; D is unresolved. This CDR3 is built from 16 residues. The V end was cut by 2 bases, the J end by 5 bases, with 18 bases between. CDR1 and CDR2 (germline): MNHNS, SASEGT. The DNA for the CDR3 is TGTGCCAGCAGTGAATATTCGGGCAGAGACCTATATGGCTACACCTTC. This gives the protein CASSEYSGRDLYGYTF.

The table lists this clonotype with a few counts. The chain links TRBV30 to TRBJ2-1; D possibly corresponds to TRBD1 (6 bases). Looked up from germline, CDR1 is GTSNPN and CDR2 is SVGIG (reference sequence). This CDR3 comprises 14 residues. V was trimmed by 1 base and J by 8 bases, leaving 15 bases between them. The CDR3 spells CAWSEGTTGYEQFF. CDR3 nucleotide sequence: TGTGCCTGGAGTGAGGGGACCACAGGGTATGAGCAGTTCTTC.

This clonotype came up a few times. CDR3 sequence reads: CAWSGKGSFPRYYQPQHF. CDR3 sequence (DNA): TGTGCCTGGAGTGGAAAGGGATCGTTCCCTCGTTACTATCAGCCCCAGCATTTT. The J gene is TRBJ1-5, the V gene TRBV30; no definite D call. V was trimmed by 1 base and J by 5 bases, leaving 24 bases between them. The CDR3 is 18 amino acids. Per the germline V gene, CDR1 is GTSNPN and CDR2 is SVGIG (reference sequence).

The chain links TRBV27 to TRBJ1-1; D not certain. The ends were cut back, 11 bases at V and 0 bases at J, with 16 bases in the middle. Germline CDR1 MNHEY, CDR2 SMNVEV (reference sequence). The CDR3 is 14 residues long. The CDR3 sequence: CAGKPVLVNTEAFF. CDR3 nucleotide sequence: TGTGCCGGCAAGCCGGTCTTGGTGAACACTGAAGCTTTCTTT.

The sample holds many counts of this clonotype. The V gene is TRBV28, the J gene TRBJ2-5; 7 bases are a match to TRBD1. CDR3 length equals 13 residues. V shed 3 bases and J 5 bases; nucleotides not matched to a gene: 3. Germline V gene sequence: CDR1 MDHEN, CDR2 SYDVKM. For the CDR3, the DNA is TGTGCCAGCAGTTTTGGGACAGTTGAGACCCAGTACTTC. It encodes CASSFGTVETQYF. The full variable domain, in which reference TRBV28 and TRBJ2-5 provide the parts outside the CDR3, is DVKVTQSSRYLVKRTGEKVFLECVQDMDHENMFWYRQDPGLGLRLIYFSYDVKMKEKGDIPEGYSVSREKKERFSLILESASTNQTSMYLCASSFGTVETQYFGPGTRLLVL.

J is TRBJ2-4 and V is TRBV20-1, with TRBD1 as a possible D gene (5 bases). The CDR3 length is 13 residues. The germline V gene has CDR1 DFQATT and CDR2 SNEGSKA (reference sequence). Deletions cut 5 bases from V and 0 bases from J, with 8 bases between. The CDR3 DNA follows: TGCAGTGCTTTCCAGGGAGCCAAAAACATTCAGTACTTC. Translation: CSAFQGAKNIQYF.

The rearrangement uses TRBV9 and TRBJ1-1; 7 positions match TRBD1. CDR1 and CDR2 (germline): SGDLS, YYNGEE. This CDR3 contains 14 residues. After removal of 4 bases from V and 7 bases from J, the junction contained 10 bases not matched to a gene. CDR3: CASSPNDRENEAFF. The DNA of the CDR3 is TGTGCCAGCAGCCCCAATGACAGGGAGAATGAAGCTTTCTTT.

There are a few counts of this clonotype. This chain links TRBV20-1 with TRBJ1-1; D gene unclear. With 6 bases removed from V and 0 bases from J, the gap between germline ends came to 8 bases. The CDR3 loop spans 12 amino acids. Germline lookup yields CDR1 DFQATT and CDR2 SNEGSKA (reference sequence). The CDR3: CSATGVNTEAFF. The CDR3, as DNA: TGCAGTGCAACCGGGGTGAACACTGAAGCTTTCTTT.

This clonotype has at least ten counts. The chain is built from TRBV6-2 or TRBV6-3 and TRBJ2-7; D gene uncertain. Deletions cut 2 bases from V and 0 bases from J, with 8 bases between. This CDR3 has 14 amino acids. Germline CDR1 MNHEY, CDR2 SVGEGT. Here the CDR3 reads CASSYTLLSYEQYF. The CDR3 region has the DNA TGTGCCAGCAGTTACACTCTACTCTCCTACGAGCAGTACTTC.

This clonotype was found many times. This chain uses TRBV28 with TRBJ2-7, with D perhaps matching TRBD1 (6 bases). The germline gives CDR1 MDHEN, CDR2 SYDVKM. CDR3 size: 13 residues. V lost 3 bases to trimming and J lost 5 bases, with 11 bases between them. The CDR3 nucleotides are TGTGCCAGCAGTTTCAGGGGTGCCCACGAGCAGTACTTC. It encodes CASSFRGAHEQYF.

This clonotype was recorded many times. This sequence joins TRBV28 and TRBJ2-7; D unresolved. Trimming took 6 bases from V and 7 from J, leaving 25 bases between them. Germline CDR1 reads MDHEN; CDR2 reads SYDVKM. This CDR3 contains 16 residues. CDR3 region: CASRTQRADRPYEQYF. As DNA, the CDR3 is TGTGCCAGCAGGACACAAAGGGCAGACCGACCATATGAGCAGTACTTC.

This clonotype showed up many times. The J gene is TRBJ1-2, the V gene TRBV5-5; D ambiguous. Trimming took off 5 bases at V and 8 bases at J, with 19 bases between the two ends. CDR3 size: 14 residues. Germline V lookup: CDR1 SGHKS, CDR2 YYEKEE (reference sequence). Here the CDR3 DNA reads TGTGCCAGCAGTTTAATGGAGGCGGGAGGAGGCTACACCTTC. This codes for CASSLMEAGGGYTF.

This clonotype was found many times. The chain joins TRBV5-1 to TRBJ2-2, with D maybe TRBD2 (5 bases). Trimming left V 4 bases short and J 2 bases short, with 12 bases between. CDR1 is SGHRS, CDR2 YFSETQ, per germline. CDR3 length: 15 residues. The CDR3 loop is CASSGNGINTGELFF. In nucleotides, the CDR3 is TGCGCCAGCAGCGGAAACGGGATTAACACCGGGGAGCTGTTTTTT.

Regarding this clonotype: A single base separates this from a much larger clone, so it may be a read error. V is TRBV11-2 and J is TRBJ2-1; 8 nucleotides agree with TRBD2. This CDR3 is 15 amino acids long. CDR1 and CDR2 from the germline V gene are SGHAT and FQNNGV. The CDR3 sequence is CASRASGSRDNGQFF. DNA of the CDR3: TGTGCCAGCCGCGCGAGCGGGAGTAGGGACAATGGGCAGTTCTTC.

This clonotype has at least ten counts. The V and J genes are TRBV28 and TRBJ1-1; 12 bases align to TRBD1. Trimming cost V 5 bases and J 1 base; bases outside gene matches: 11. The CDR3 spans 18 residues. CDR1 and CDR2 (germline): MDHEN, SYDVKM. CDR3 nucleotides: TGTGCCAGCAGTCCCTCCTCCGGGACAGGGGGCGAGAACACTGAAGCTTTCTTT. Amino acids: CASSPSSGTGGENTEAFF.

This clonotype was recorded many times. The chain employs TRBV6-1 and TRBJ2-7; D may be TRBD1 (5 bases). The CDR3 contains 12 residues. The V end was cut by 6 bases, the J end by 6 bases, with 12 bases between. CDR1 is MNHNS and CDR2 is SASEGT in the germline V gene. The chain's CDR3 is CASRARASEQYF. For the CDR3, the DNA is TGTGCCAGCAGGGCCAGGGCCAGCGAGCAGTACTTC.

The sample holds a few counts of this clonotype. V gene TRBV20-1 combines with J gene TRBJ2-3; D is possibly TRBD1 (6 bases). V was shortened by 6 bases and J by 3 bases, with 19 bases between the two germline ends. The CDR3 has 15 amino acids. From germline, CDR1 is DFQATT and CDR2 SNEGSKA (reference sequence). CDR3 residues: CSAPMLQGRTDTQYF. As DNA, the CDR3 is TGCAGTGCCCCGATGCTACAGGGTAGGACAGATACGCAGTATTTT.

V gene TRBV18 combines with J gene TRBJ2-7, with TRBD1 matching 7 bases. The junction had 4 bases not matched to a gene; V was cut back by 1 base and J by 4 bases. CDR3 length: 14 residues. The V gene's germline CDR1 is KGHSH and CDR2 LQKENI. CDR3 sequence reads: CASSPRTGLYEQYF. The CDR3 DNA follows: TGTGCCAGCTCACCACGGACAGGCTTATACGAGCAGTACTTC.

In nucleotides, the CDR3 is TGCAGTGCTAGAGATCCGAATACTGGGGCCAACGTCCTGACTTTC. Protein: CSARDPNTGANVLTF. V gene TRBV20-1 combines with J gene TRBJ2-6; no clear D gene. The CDR3 is 15 residues long. Trimming cost V 0 bases and J 2 bases, with 8 bases left between them. Germline V gene sequence: CDR1 DFQATT, CDR2 SNEGSKA (reference sequence).

This CDR3 is CSASPGGGWVSGYTF. CDR3 sequence (DNA): TGCAGTGCTAGTCCGGGAGGGGGTTGGGTCTCTGGCTACACCTTC. This sequence joins TRBV20-1 and TRBJ1-2; a possible D gene is TRBD1 (6 bases). V gave up 3 bases and J gave up 7 bases, with 21 bases separating them. From germline, CDR1 is DFQATT and CDR2 SNEGSKA (reference sequence). The CDR3 runs 15 residues.

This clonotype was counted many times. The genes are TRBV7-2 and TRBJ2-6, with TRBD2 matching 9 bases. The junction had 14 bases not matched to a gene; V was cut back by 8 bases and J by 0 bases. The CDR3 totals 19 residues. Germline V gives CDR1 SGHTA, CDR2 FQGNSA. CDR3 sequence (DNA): TGTGCCAGCTCGCCATCGCGGGAGGGAGGGTTCTCTGGGGCCAACGTCCTGACTTTC. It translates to CASSPSREGGFSGANVLTF. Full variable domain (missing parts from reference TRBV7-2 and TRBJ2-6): GAGVSQSPSNKVTEKGKDVELRCDPISGHTALYWYRQSLGQGLEFLIYFQGNSAPDKSGLPSDRFSAERTGGSVSTLTIQRTQQEDSAVYLCASSPSREGGFSGANVLTFGAGSRLTVL.

The CDR3 reads CASSVGAGLAGDTGELFF. DNA for the CDR3: TGTGCCAGCAGCGTAGGGGCAGGACTAGCGGGAGATACCGGGGAGCTGTTTTTT. J is TRBJ2-2 and V is TRBV9, with 13 nucleotides matching TRBD2. The length of the CDR3 is 18 residues. Trimming took 0 bases from V and 5 from J; bases not matched to a gene: 7. CDR1 and CDR2 from the germline V gene are SGDLS and YYNGEE.

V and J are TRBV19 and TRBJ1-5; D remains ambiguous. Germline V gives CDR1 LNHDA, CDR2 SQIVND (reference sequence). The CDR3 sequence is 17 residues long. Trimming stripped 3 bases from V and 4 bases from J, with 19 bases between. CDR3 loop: CASSMGRVPWANQPQHF. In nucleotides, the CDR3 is TGTGCCAGTAGTATGGGGAGAGTACCATGGGCAAATCAGCCCCAGCATTTT.

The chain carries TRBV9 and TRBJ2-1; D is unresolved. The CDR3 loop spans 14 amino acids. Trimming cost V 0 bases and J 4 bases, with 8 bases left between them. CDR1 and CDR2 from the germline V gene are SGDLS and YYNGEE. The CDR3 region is CASSVGAKYNEQFF. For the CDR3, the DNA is TGTGCCAGCAGCGTAGGGGCTAAATACAATGAGCAGTTCTTC.

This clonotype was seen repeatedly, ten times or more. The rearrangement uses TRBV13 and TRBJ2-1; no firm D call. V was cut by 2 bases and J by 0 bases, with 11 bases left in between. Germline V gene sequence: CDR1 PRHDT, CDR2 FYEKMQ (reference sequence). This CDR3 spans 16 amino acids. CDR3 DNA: TGTGCCAGCAGCTTAAACGTACGGAGCTCCTACAATGAGCAGTTCTTC. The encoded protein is CASSLNVRSSYNEQFF.

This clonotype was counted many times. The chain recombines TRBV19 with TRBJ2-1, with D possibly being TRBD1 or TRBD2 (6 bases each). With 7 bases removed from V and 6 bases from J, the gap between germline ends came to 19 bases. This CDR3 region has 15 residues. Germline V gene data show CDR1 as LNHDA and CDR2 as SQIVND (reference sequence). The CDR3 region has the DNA TGTGCCAGTACTCATCTGGGAGGAGGGGGCAATGAGCAGTTCTTC. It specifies CASTHLGGGGNEQFF. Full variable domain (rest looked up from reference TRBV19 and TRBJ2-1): DGGITQSPKYLFRKEGQNVTLSCEQNLNHDAMYWYRQDPGQGLRLIYYSQIVNDFQKGDIAEGYSVSREKKESFPLTVTSAQKNPTAFYLCASTHLGGGGNEQFFGPGTRLTVL.

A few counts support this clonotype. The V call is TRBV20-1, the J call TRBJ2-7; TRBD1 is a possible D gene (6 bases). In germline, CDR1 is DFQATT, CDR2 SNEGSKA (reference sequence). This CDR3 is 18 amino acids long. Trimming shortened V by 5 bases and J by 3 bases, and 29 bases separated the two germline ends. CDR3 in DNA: TGCAGTGCTCAGGGGAATGGGGGCCGAAGCTCCACTTACTACGAGCAGTACTTC. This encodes CSAQGNGGRSSTYYEQYF.

The CDR3 loop reads CASMESPGDTQYF. DNA of the CDR3: TGTGCCAGCATGGAGTCCCCCGGCGATACGCAGTATTTT. V and J are TRBV6-2 or TRBV6-3 and TRBJ2-3; D not certain. Germline V CDR1 and CDR2: MNHEY, SVGEGT. The CDR3 consists of 13 residues. V was cut by 7 bases and J by 6 bases, with 14 bases left in between.

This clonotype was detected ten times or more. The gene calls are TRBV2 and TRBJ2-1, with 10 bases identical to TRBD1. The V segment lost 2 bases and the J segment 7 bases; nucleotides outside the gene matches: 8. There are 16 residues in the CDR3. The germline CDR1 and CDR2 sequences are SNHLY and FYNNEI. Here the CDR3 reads CASSEPGQGIGNEQFF. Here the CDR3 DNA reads TGTGCCAGCAGTGAACCGGGACAGGGGATCGGGAATGAGCAGTTCTTC. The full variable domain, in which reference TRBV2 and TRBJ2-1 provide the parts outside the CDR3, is EPEVTQTPSHQVTQMGQEVILRCVPISNHLYFYWYRQILGQKVEFLVSFYNNEISEKSEIFDDQFSVERPDGSNFTLKIRSTKLEDSAMYFCASSEPGQGIGNEQFFGPGTRLTVL.